This T cell receptor beta chain originates from a study of T-cell reconstitution after alpha-beta-depleted transplantation in children. The CDR3 is 17 residues long. Germline V gene lookup returns CDR1 MDHEN and CDR2 SYDVKM. J was trimmed by 0 bases and V by 5 bases; bases with no gene match: 6. Unique molecular identifiers featured in how the TCRbeta library was prepared. TCRdb called the PCR reads again in MiXCR, with one record for every CDR3 protein. The sample gives about 600,000 distinct CDR3 sequences, about 11% of which show up once; roughly 4% is in the top ten. The sample in question was PBMCs from the stem cell graft donor, obtained from the stem cell graft. The sequence was obtained from a human donor who donated a stem cell graft to a child with acute myeloid leukemia. The chain links TRBV28 to TRBJ2-1, with TRBD2 identical over 11 bases. DNA for the CDR3: TGTGCCAGCAGTGGGCGAGGACTAGCGGGCTCCTACAATGAGCAGTTCTTC. This encodes CASSGRGLAGSYNEQFF.